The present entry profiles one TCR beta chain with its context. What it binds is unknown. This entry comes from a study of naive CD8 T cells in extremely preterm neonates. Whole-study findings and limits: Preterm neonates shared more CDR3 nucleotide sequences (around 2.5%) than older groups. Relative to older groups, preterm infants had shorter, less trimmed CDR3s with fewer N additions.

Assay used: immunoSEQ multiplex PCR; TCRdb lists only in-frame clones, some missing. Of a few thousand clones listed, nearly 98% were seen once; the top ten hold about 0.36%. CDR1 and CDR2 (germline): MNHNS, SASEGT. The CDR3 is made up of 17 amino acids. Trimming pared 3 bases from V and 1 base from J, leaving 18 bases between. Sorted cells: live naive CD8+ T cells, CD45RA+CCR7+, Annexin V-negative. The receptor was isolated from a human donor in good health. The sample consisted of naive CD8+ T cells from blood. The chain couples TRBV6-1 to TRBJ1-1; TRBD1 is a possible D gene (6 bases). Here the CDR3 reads CASSDPRGRVGNTEAFF. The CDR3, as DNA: TGTGCCAGCAGTGACCCCAGGGGTCGGGTGGGGAACACTGAAGCTTTCTTT.